Shown below are 14 T cell receptor beta chains from a single sample sequenced in a study of blood T cells in healthy people across ages. Using a J-beta primer mix together with a sample-barcoded 5' primer, a second PCR was run for about 7 to 12 cycles. TCRdb processed the 5' RACE reads anew with MiXCR; each CDR3 protein has one entry. The data show about 1 million distinct CDR3 sequences, 40% to 45% seen once. Material for sequencing was blood. The receptor set was obtained from a woman aged 55-69 years in good health.

The rearrangement uses TRBV9 and TRBJ2-7; 9 nucleotides align to TRBD2. The CDR3 is 17 residues long. Germline values: CDR1 SGDLS, CDR2 YYNGEE. V was clipped by 0 bases and J by 2 bases; unmatched bases: 9. CDR3 coding DNA: TGTGCCAGCAGCGTAGGGGCTAGCGGGACGATCCCCTACGAGCAGTACTTC. The encoded protein is CASSVGASGTIPYEQYF. Full variable domain (outside the CDR3, taken from reference TRBV9 and TRBJ2-7): DSGVTQTPKHLITATGQRVTLRCSPRSGDLSVYWYQQSLDQGLQFLIQYYNGEERAKGNILERFSAQQFPDLHSELNLSSLELGDSALYFCASSVGASGTIPYEQYFGPGTRLTVT.

About this clonotype: This may arise from a read error, as a much more abundant clone is one base away. This chain uses TRBV29-1 with TRBJ2-5; tentatively, D is TRBD1 (5 bases). The germline V gene has CDR1 SQVTM and CDR2 ANQGSEA. CDR3 length: 13 amino acids. The V end lost 5 bases, the J end lost 11 bases, and 21 bases lay between the germline ends. The chain's CDR3 is CSVSRSGAYGQYF. CDR3 nucleotides: TGCAGCGTTTCCCGCAGTGGGGCCTACGGGCAGTACTTC.

The chain links TRBV5-4 to TRBJ2-5; D is perhaps TRBD1 (7 bases). The DNA end is a closer match to TRBJ2-7, so the J assignment may be wrong. The CDR3 runs to 19 residues. Germline CDR1 SGHNT, CDR2 YYREEE (reference sequence). CDR3 sequence: CASSPGQASIGEEAYEQYF. The CDR3 DNA sequence: TGTGCCAGCAGCCCCGGACAGGCGTCTATTGGGGAGGAGGCCTACGAGCAGTACTTC.

This clonotype was found a few times. This chain joins TRBV9 and TRBJ1-2; 7 bases align to TRBD1. The CDR3 contains 15 residues. Trimming cost V 6 bases and J 5 bases; bases outside gene matches: 13. The germline V gene has CDR1 SGDLS and CDR2 YYNGEE. The DNA of the CDR3 is TGTGCCAGCACCCTAAGAACAGGGGTTGGGTATGGCTACACCTTC. As protein: CASTLRTGVGYGYTF.

A few counts support this clonotype. The V call is TRBV7-2, the J call TRBJ2-7; D not certain. This CDR3 region has 15 residues. The germline V gene has CDR1 SGHTA and CDR2 FQGNSA. V gave up 5 bases and J gave up 2 bases, with 16 bases separating them. The CDR3 bases are TGTGCCAGCAGCCCCTCACTGGGGTTTACCTACGAGCAGTACTTC. It is translated as CASSPSLGFTYEQYF.

The chain is built from TRBV7-9 and TRBJ2-3, with D possibly matching TRBD1 (7 bases). The CDR3 consists of 18 residues. Per germline, CDR1 SEHNR and CDR2 FQNEAQ (reference sequence). The germline V and J ends were trimmed by 5 bases and 0 bases, with 21 bases remaining between them. This chain's CDR3 is CASSPGGTAAPSTDTQYF. CDR3 nucleotide sequence: TGTGCCAGCAGCCCAGGAGGGACAGCTGCACCTAGCACAGATACGCAGTATTTT.

The CDR3 is CASSLILHLTSGKYNEQFF. CDR3 in DNA: TGTGCCAGCAGCTTAATCCTTCACTTGACTAGCGGGAAATACAATGAGCAGTTCTTC. The V gene is TRBV7-9, the J gene TRBJ2-1; 11 positions agree with TRBD2. The V segment lost 2 bases and the J segment 4 bases; nucleotides outside the gene matches: 13. The CDR3 length is 19 residues. The germline V gene has CDR1 SEHNR and CDR2 FQNEAQ (reference sequence).

This sequence joins TRBV10-3 and TRBJ2-3; no definite D call. This CDR3 spans 14 amino acids. Germline CDR1 and CDR2: ENHRY and SYGVKD. Deletions cut 8 bases from V and 2 bases from J, with 14 bases between. The CDR3 DNA reads TGTGCCATCCAACCGGAGTACGCCACAGATACGCAGTATTTT. It is translated as CAIQPEYATDTQYF.

This clonotype was counted only a few times. The DNA for the CDR3 is TGCAGTGCTAGAATTAGCGGTAGCTCCTACAATGAGCAGTTCTTC. It specifies CSARISGSSYNEQFF. The genes are TRBV20-1 and TRBJ2-1, with D perhaps TRBD2 (6 bases). CDR1 DFQATT and CDR2 SNEGSKA come from the germline V gene (reference sequence). The CDR3 totals 15 residues. Trimming shortened V by 2 bases and J by 0 bases, and 11 bases separated the two germline ends.

The rearrangement joins TRBV28 to TRBJ2-5; tentatively, D is TRBD2 (5 bases). V was shortened by 5 bases and J by 2 bases, with 15 bases between the two germline ends. This CDR3 region has 15 residues. Germline V gives CDR1 MDHEN, CDR2 SYDVKM. The CDR3 DNA follows: TGTGCCAGCAGTGGGAGAGGGTTTAAGCAAGAGACCCAGTACTTC. Amino acids: CASSGRGFKQETQYF.

CDR3 in DNA: TGTGCCAGCAGTCGACGAAACTCTGGAAACACCATATATTTT. The encoded protein is CASSRRNSGNTIYF. The V call is TRBV28, the J call TRBJ1-3; D unclear. The CDR3 spans 14 residues. V was pared by 5 bases and J by 0 bases, with 8 bases between. Germline V gene data show CDR1 as MDHEN and CDR2 as SYDVKM.

CDR3 DNA: TGTGCCAGCAGCTTGCCCGGACAGGAGAGCTACGAGCAGTACTTC. It yields the protein CASSLPGQESYEQYF. The rearrangement uses TRBV5-6 and TRBJ2-7; 7 bases match TRBD1. The V gene's germline CDR1 is SGHDT and CDR2 YYEEEE. V was pared by 1 base and J by 3 bases, with 7 bases of the junction left unmatched. The CDR3 consists of 15 residues.

J is TRBJ2-7 and V is TRBV10-2; D not resolved. V was clipped by 5 bases and J by 2 bases, with 7 bases between them. Germline lookup yields CDR1 WSHSY and CDR2 SAAADI. The CDR3 sequence is 12 residues long. The CDR3 reads CASSMRTYEQYF. The DNA of the CDR3 is TGCGCCAGCAGTATGAGGACCTACGAGCAGTACTTC.

The rearrangement uses TRBV19 and TRBJ2-4, with TRBD1 identical over 11 bases. CDR3 size: 13 residues. Germline values: CDR1 LNHDA, CDR2 SQIVND (reference sequence). The junction had 2 bases not matched to a gene; V was cut back by 4 bases and J by 9 bases. The CDR3 region is CASSSGTGGIQYF. In DNA, the CDR3 is TGTGCCAGTAGTAGCGGGACAGGGGGCATTCAGTACTTC.